This T cell receptor (beta chain) comes out of a study of T-cell memory formation after mild COVID-19. Findings of the study overall: Clonal second-wave expansions that peaked on day 37 had unconfirmed SARS-CoV-2 specificity.

With V trimmed by 2 bases and J by 7 bases, 11 bases remained unmatched. The CDR3 loop spans 16 amino acids. A word on this clonotype: The antigen is undetermined.

TCRdb re-analysed the 5' RACE reads in MiXCR, keeping a single row per CDR3 protein. The sample records roughly 160,000 distinct CDR3 sequences, approximately 12% being singletons. The chain is built from TRBV12-3 or TRBV12-4 and TRBJ2-5; the match to TRBD2 covers 9 bases. The clonotype was recovered from a man younger than 35 who had mild COVID-19 (a few samples of this study predate the infection). Cell type and time point are not known. Material: PBMCs or a T cell subset sorted from them (not recorded which). CDR3 nucleotides: TGTGCCAGCAGTTTAACTTCTAGCGGGGAGCAGCTGACCCAGTACTTC. The encoded protein is CASSLTSSGEQLTQYF.